Following are 10 T cell receptor beta chains from one sample sequenced in a study of blood T cells in healthy people across ages. Primed by a sample-barcoded 5' primer and a J-beta primer mix, a second PCR proceeded for roughly 7 to 11 cycles. A single record per CDR3 protein comes from TCRdb applying MiXCR to the 5' RACE reads. This sample has fewer than 900,000 distinct CDR3 sequences; roughly 43% occur once, and the top ten carry under 25%. Sequencing was performed on blood. The source is an older woman in good health.

This clonotype has only a few counts. The genes are TRBV20-1 and TRBJ2-1, with D perhaps assigned TRBD1 or TRBD2 (5 bases each). V dropped 0 bases and J dropped 7 bases, with 22 bases sitting between them. The V gene's germline CDR1 is DFQATT and CDR2 SNEGSKA (reference sequence). This CDR3 comprises 17 residues. CDR3 region: CSARDLFRDGVTNEQFF. The CDR3, as DNA: TGCAGTGCTAGAGATCTCTTTAGGGACGGGGTCACAAATGAGCAGTTCTTC.

This chain joins TRBV10-3 and TRBJ2-3; tentatively, D is TRBD1 (7 bases). CDR3 length: 16 residues. V lost 3 bases and J lost 4, with 17 bases in between. The germline V gene encodes CDR1 ENHRY and CDR2 SYGVKD. CDR3 nucleotides: TGTGCCATCAGTGAATCGGGGCAGGGGGGTGCAGATACGCAGTATTTT. Translating it yields CAISESGQGGADTQYF.

The V call is TRBV29-1, the J call TRBJ2-1; D is perhaps TRBD2 (6 bases). Per the germline V gene, CDR1 is SQVTM and CDR2 is ANQGSEA. Trimming pared 8 bases from V and 5 bases from J, leaving 19 bases between. This CDR3 contains 14 residues. CDR3 nucleotides: TGCAGCTATACTGACGGACTACCGAACAATGAGCAGTTCTTC. Protein product: CSYTDGLPNNEQFF.

This clonotype has only a few counts. The chain links TRBV12-3 or TRBV12-4 to TRBJ1-5, with 8 bases matching TRBD1. V lost 4 bases to trimming and J lost 0 bases; unmatched junction nucleotides: 2. The CDR3 sequence is 15 residues long. CDR3 nucleotides: TGTGCCAGCAGTTCAGGGGGCAATAGCAATCAGCCCCAGCATTTT. Protein product: CASSSGGNSNQPQHF.

The chain is built from TRBV20-1 and TRBJ1-1; 8 bases align to TRBD1. The CDR3 has 13 residues. The J segment lost 1 base and the V segment lost 5 bases, leaving 3 bases of the junction unmatched. CDR1 DFQATT and CDR2 SNEGSKA come from the germline V gene (reference sequence). CDR3 DNA: TGCAGTGCTCCCGGGACAGGGAACACTGAAGCTTTCTTT. It is translated as CSAPGTGNTEAFF.

The gene calls are TRBV5-1 and TRBJ2-1; D is possibly TRBD1 (5 bases). Matching the DNA end better, TRBJ2-7 makes the J call doubtful. Looked up from germline, CDR1 is SGHRS and CDR2 is YFSETQ. The CDR3 spans 13 residues. DNA of the CDR3: TGCGCCAGCACTCAGGGCTCCTACAATGAGCAGTACTTC. Protein: CASTQGSYNEQYF.

Worth noting for this clonotype: Given the absence of the conserved phenylalanine or tryptophan at the CDR3 end, a read error is likely. The rearrangement uses TRBV29-1 and TRBJ2-2; no reliable D call. The germline V gene has CDR1 SQVTM and CDR2 ANQGSEA. V shed 4 bases and J shed 5 bases, with 20 bases lying between them. The CDR3 sequence is 16 residues long. In DNA, the CDR3 is TGCAGCGTTGGAATGGTTGAAAGCAGAGAGACCGGGGAGCTGTTTTTG. Protein sequence: CSVGMVESRETGELFL.

CDR3 residues: CASSPVRLAGVRNEQFF. As DNA, the CDR3 is TGTGCCAGCAGCCCAGTACGGTTGGCGGGAGTGAGAAATGAGCAGTTCTTC. The rearrangement joins TRBV7-2 to TRBJ2-1; 7 bases fit TRBD2. The CDR3 totals 17 residues. Unmatched junction bases numbered 17, after V lost 5 bases and J lost 7 bases. Per germline, CDR1 SGHTA and CDR2 FQGNSA.

This rearrangement joins TRBV12-3 or TRBV12-4 to TRBJ2-7, with TRBD2 matching 14 bases. V lost 6 bases to trimming and J lost 7 bases; unmatched junction nucleotides: 17. The CDR3 totals 18 residues. The CDR3 DNA is TGTGCCAGCAGCATCGGGACTAGCGGGAGAAGGTCCTACAATGAGCAGTACTTC. It yields the protein CASSIGTSGRRSYNEQYF.

The chain joins TRBV2 to TRBJ2-3, with D perhaps assigned TRBD1 or TRBD2 (5 bases each). The CDR3 has 12 amino acids. Germline CDR1 SNHLY, CDR2 FYNNEI. V was trimmed by 8 bases and J by 4 bases, leaving 10 bases between them. The CDR3 DNA sequence: TGTGCCAGCCCGGGGCTACCAGATACGCAGTATTTT. Translated, it gives CASPGLPDTQYF.